These 22 T cell receptor beta chains originate from one sample sequenced in a study of T cells in Graves' hyperthyroidism and ophthalmopathy. TCR beta CDR3 regions were amplified from RNA. With the HTBI primer set, the TCR CDR3 went through a first round of RT-PCR. TCRdb used MiXCR to reprocess the multiplex PCR reads, holding one entry per CDR3 protein. Here the sample spans about 620,000 distinct CDR3 sequences, 15% to 20% being singletons. Sequencing was carried out using blood. These receptor sequences come from a woman aged 25 to 39 with Graves' hyperthyroidism.

This clonotype was detected a few times. This chain connects TRBV19 to TRBJ2-1; TRBD2 matches at 7 bases. V dropped 9 bases and J dropped 6; count of bases not matched to a gene: 11. Germline V gives CDR1 LNHDA, CDR2 SQIVND (reference sequence). The CDR3 has 14 amino acids. The CDR3 protein is CARCGLGPRNEQFF. For the CDR3, the DNA is TGTGCCAGGTGCGGACTAGGCCCGCGCAATGAGCAGTTCTTC. The full variable domain, completed using reference TRBV19 and TRBJ2-1, is DGGITQSPKYLFRKEGQNVTLSCEQNLNHDAMYWYRQDPGQGLRLIYYSQIVNDFQKGDIAEGYSVSREKKESFPLTVTSAQKNPTAFYLCARCGLGPRNEQFFGPGTRLTVL.

This clonotype showed up just a few times. The chain is built from TRBV3-1 and TRBJ1-1; 7 bases map to TRBD1. Losses at the gene ends were 0 bases for V and 2 bases for J; bases not matched to a gene: 6. This CDR3 has 16 residues. CDR1 and CDR2 from the germline V gene are LGHDT and YNNKEL (reference sequence). The CDR3 here is CASSQDWGQINTEAFF. CDR3 bases: TGTGCCAGCAGCCAAGATTGGGGACAGATAAACACTGAAGCTTTCTTT.

In this sample, this clonotype turned up many times. At one end, the junction sequence differs from germline, possibly due to a read error. The chain combines TRBV7-7 with TRBJ2-7; D gene ambiguous. The CDR3 contains 12 residues. Germline lookup yields CDR1 SSHAT and CDR2 FNYEAQ (reference sequence). CDR3 protein: CASSSKTYEQYF. The CDR3 DNA is TGTGCTAGCAGCTCGAAAACCTACGAGCAGTACTTC.

This clonotype was detected ten times or more. The chain uses TRBV6-2 or TRBV6-3 and TRBJ2-1; 7 nucleotides match TRBD2. CDR1 MNHEY and CDR2 SVGEGT come from the germline V gene. This CDR3 has 19 amino acids. The V segment lost 5 bases and the J segment 1 base; nucleotides outside the gene matches: 17. CDR3 loop: CASSQERSSGRVSYNEQFF. In nucleotides, the CDR3 is TGTGCCAGCAGTCAAGAACGATCGTCAGGGAGGGTTTCCTACAATGAGCAGTTCTTC.

Ten or more counts support this clonotype. The rearrangement uses TRBV12-3 or TRBV12-4 and TRBJ1-3; D remains ambiguous. Deletions cut 5 bases from V and 2 bases from J, with 7 bases between. This CDR3 region has 13 residues. CDR3 DNA sequence: TGTGCCAGCAGTGCAGTCACTGGAAACACCATATATTTT. As protein: CASSAVTGNTIYF.

This clonotype was found many times. V usage is TRBV7-9 and J usage is TRBJ2-7; TRBD1 agrees at 8 bases. Germline CDR1 reads SEHNR; CDR2 reads FQNEAQ (reference sequence). The CDR3 runs 16 residues. J lost 0 bases, V lost 5 bases, and 9 bases had no gene match. The CDR3 bases are TGTGCCAGCAGCCCCCGACAGGGGTCGAGCTCCTACGAGCAGTACTTC. Amino acid sequence: CASSPRQGSSSYEQYF. Variable domain in full (rest from reference TRBV7-9 and TRBJ2-7): DTGVSQNPRHKITKRGQNVTFRCDPISEHNRLYWYRQTLGQGPEFLTYFQNEAQLEKSRLLSDRFSAERPKGSFSTLEIQRTEQGDSAMYLCASSPRQGSSSYEQYFGPGTRLTVT.

Many counts were recorded for this clonotype. The chain has TRBV15 and TRBJ1-1; D might be TRBD1 (6 bases). The CDR3 consists of 14 residues. The ends were cut back, 5 bases at V and 3 bases at J, with 13 bases in the middle. Germline loops: CDR1 LNHNV, CDR2 YYDKDF (reference sequence). In DNA, the CDR3 is TGTGCCACCAGCGTCGGGACACTTGACACTGAAGCTTTCTTT. This gives the protein CATSVGTLDTEAFF.

This clonotype was counted ten times or more. This rearrangement joins TRBV11-3 to TRBJ2-2; maybe TRBD1 (6 bases). The germline V gene has CDR1 SGHNT and CDR2 YENEEA. The CDR3 runs 15 residues. V lost 5 bases and J 2 bases, leaving 12 bases between the germline ends. The CDR3 nucleotides read TGTGCCAGCAGCCCGGACAGCCTAAACACCGGGGAGCTGTTTTTT. Translating gives CASSPDSLNTGELFF.

A few counts support this clonotype. The chain carries TRBV29-1 and TRBJ1-1, with unresolved D. V was trimmed by 3 bases and J by 6 bases, leaving 14 bases between them. CDR1 and CDR2 (germline): SQVTM, ANQGSEA. The CDR3 extends over 13 amino acids. This CDR3 reads CSVDETLMAEAFF. The CDR3, as DNA: TGCAGCGTTGATGAGACGTTAATGGCTGAAGCTTTCTTT.

This clonotype was picked up many times. The rearrangement uses TRBV30 and TRBJ1-2; 7 bases align to TRBD1. The germline V gene has CDR1 GTSNPN and CDR2 SVGIG (reference sequence). Trimming took 3 bases from V and 2 from J; bases not matched to a gene: 3. This CDR3 comprises 13 residues. For the CDR3, the DNA is TGTGCCTGGAGCGCGGACAGGAACTATGGCTACACCTTC. Translating it yields CAWSADRNYGYTF.

In this sample, this clonotype turned up many times. V and J are TRBV11-1 and TRBJ2-1; D unclear. CDR3 length equals 13 residues. In germline, CDR1 is SGHAT, CDR2 FQDESV (reference sequence). V was trimmed by 1 base and J by 9 bases, leaving 10 bases between them. CDR3 residues: CASSLGGSREQFF. The DNA for the CDR3 is TGTGCCAGCAGCTTAGGCGGTTCCCGTGAGCAGTTCTTC.

This clonotype was found many times. V is TRBV24-1 and J is TRBJ2-1; 7 nucleotides match TRBD2. The V and J ends lost 2 bases and 3 bases, in that order; junction bases with no gene match: 6. This CDR3 is built from 16 residues. Germline values: CDR1 KGHDR, CDR2 SFDVKD. In nucleotides, the CDR3 is TGTGCCACCAGTGATTGGGAGGGAGAGTTCTACAATGAGCAGTTCTTC. This sequence encodes CATSDWEGEFYNEQFF.

This clonotype was observed a handful of times. V and J are TRBV13 and TRBJ2-3; D is ambiguous. V was clipped by 0 bases and J by 0 bases, with 13 bases between them. CDR1 is PRHDT and CDR2 is FYEKMQ in the germline V gene (reference sequence). The CDR3 is made up of 17 amino acids. CDR3 residues: CASSLGWAPPSTDTQYF. The CDR3 bases are TGTGCCAGCAGCTTAGGATGGGCGCCTCCAAGCACAGATACGCAGTATTTT. Together with reference TRBV13 and TRBJ2-3, the CDR3 gives the full variable domain: AAGVIQSPRHLIKEKRETATLKCYPIPRHDTVYWYQQGPGQDPQFLISFYEKMQSDKGSIPDRFSAQQFSDYHSELNMSSLELGDSALYFCASSLGWAPPSTDTQYFGPGTRLTVL.

The table lists this clonotype with a few counts. V is TRBV20-1 and J is TRBJ2-7, with D hard to call. V was pared by 6 bases and J by 4 bases, with 1 base between. Germline values: CDR1 DFQATT, CDR2 SNEGSKA (reference sequence). The CDR3 sequence is 8 residues long. CDR3 in amino acids: CSAYEQYF. As DNA, the CDR3 is TGCAGTGCGTACGAGCAGTACTTC.

This clonotype was counted at least ten times. This chain connects TRBV7-2 to TRBJ1-1, with D unresolved. Germline CDR1 reads SGHTA; CDR2 reads FQGNSA. This CDR3 region has 14 residues. V shed 2 bases and J shed 4 bases, with 11 bases lying between them. The CDR3 sequence is CASSLNPRLTEAFF. The DNA of the CDR3 is TGTGCCAGCAGCTTAAACCCACGCCTCACTGAAGCTTTCTTT.

This clonotype was counted a few times. The V call is TRBV28, the J call TRBJ2-2, with 12 bases matching TRBD2. Germline CDR1 is MDHEN and CDR2 is SYDVKM. The CDR3 extends over 14 amino acids. Unmatched junction bases numbered 3, after V lost 7 bases and J lost 6 bases. The CDR3 sequence is CASKLAGGPGELFF. In nucleotides, the CDR3 is TGTGCCAGCAAGCTAGCGGGAGGGCCCGGGGAGCTGTTTTTT.

This clonotype has at least ten counts. The CDR3 loop is CASNRGIGELFF. CDR3 DNA: TGTGCCAGCAACCGAGGAATCGGGGAGCTGTTTTTT. The rearrangement links TRBV6-2 or TRBV6-3 to TRBJ2-2; D ambiguous. From germline, CDR1 is MNHEY and CDR2 SVGEGT. The CDR3 extends over 12 amino acids. Trimming took off 7 bases at V and 7 bases at J, with 10 bases between the two ends.

This chain links TRBV28 with TRBJ1-5; a weak D match, TRBD1 (6 bases). Germline V gene lookup returns CDR1 MDHEN and CDR2 SYDVKM. V lost 3 bases, J lost 4 bases, and 13 bases lay in between. There are 15 residues in the CDR3. The CDR3 loop is CASSFRPQGNQPQHF. The CDR3, as DNA: TGTGCCAGCAGTTTCCGGCCTCAGGGGAATCAGCCCCAGCATTTT.

In this sample, this clonotype turned up once. This rearrangement joins TRBV7-3 to TRBJ2-2, with D possibly being TRBD1 or TRBD2 (5 bases each). The V gene lost 5 bases and the J gene lost 4 bases, with 8 bases spanning the gap. Germline loops: CDR1 SGHTA, CDR2 FQGTGA. The CDR3 covers 13 residues. CDR3 sequence reads: CASSAGATGELFF. The CDR3 DNA follows: TGTGCCAGCAGCGCCGGGGCCACCGGGGAGCTGTTTTTT.

At least ten counts were recorded for this clonotype. V usage is TRBV12-3 or TRBV12-4 and J usage is TRBJ2-2, with 7 nucleotides matching TRBD1. The CDR3 is 16 residues long. J lost 2 bases, V lost 2 bases, and 5 bases had no gene match. This CDR3 is CASSLTDRLNTGELFF. Here the CDR3 DNA reads TGTGCCAGCAGTTTAACGGACAGGCTTAACACCGGGGAGCTGTTTTTT.

The chain carries TRBV30 and TRBJ2-3, with D unresolved. CDR3 length: 13 amino acids. Germline CDR1 reads GTSNPN; CDR2 reads SVGIG (reference sequence). Trimming shortened V by 2 bases and J by 3 bases, and 9 bases separated the two germline ends. The CDR3 DNA reads TGTGCCTGGAGTCGAAGTCCAACAGATACGCAGTATTTT. It encodes CAWSRSPTDTQYF.

This clonotype was seen at least ten times. The CDR3 bases are TGTGCCAGCAAATGGGCAAGCTCCTACGAGCAGTACTTC. It yields the protein CASKWASSYEQYF. The chain couples TRBV28 to TRBJ2-7; D call uncertain. The CDR3 contains 13 residues. Trimming stripped 7 bases from V and 0 bases from J, with 10 bases between. Looked up from germline, CDR1 is MDHEN and CDR2 is SYDVKM.